The 29 T cell receptor beta chains below all came from one sample that was sequenced in a study of OX40 agonist ivuxolimab in advanced cancers. Assay used: immunoSEQ multiplex PCR; TCRdb lists only in-frame clones, some missing. This sample carries about 53,000 clones, about 88% of them seen once, and the ten largest clones take roughly 1.5%. Sequencing used CD4+ or CD8+ T cells sorted from blood, obtained in a trial of the OX40 agonist ivuxolimab. The receptors here all came from an adult with an advanced solid tumor such as melanoma, head and neck, liver or kidney cancer.

The rearrangement joins TRBV5-5 to TRBJ2-2, with 11 bases identical to TRBD1. The V gene end was trimmed by 4 bases and the J gene end by 3 bases; junction bases not matched to a gene: 5. Germline-derived CDR1 and CDR2 are SGHKS and YYEKEE (reference sequence). The CDR3 sequence is 16 residues long. CDR3 sequence reads: CASSPQGQGDTGELFF. The CDR3 nucleotides read TGTGCCAGCAGCCCCCAGGGACAGGGGGACACCGGGGAGCTGTTTTTT.

This chain links TRBV10-3 with TRBJ2-3; tentatively, D is TRBD2 (5 bases). This CDR3 has 15 residues. V dropped 7 bases and J dropped 1 base, with 15 bases sitting between them. Germline loops: CDR1 ENHRY, CDR2 SYGVKD. In DNA, the CDR3 is TGTGCCATCACCCCCAGCGGACTCCGCACAGATACGCAGTATTTT. Translating it yields CAITPSGLRTDTQYF.

This chain joins TRBV19 and TRBJ2-1; D may correspond to TRBD1 or TRBD2 (5 bases each). Trimming left V 6 bases short and J 7 bases short, with 19 bases between. Germline-derived CDR1 and CDR2 are LNHDA and SQIVND (reference sequence). This CDR3 spans 15 amino acids. The CDR3 nucleotides read TGTGCCAGTAGGGGGTTTGGGGGTGCGACTAATGAGCAGTTCTTC. This sequence encodes CASRGFGGATNEQFF.

The chain is built from TRBV6-1 and TRBJ1-2, with D maybe TRBD1 (6 bases). Germline CDR1 is MNHNS and CDR2 is SASEGT. The CDR3 is made up of 13 amino acids. V lost 6 bases and J 2 bases, leaving 10 bases between the germline ends. The chain's CDR3 is CASRADRNYGYTF. The CDR3 DNA reads TGTGCCAGCAGAGCGGACAGAAACTATGGCTACACCTTC.

With respect to this clone: Within the sample, other DNA sequences also encode this same CDR3. The rearrangement links TRBV6-4 to TRBJ1-2; the D is unclear. Germline V gene data show CDR1 as MRHNA and CDR2 as SNTAGT. The V end was cut by 0 bases, the J end by 9 bases, with 11 bases between. The length of the CDR3 is 13 residues. The CDR3 region has the DNA TGTGCCAGCAGTGACTCCCCCCATGGGCGCTACACCTTC. Protein sequence: CASSDSPHGRYTF.

The gene calls are TRBV11-2 and TRBJ1-6; D remains unclear. The CDR3 runs 16 residues. V lost 5 bases, J lost 2 bases, and 13 bases lay in between. The germline CDR1 and CDR2 sequences are SGHAT and FQNNGV. CDR3 DNA sequence: TGTGCCAGCAGCCCAACCAGACAAGCCTATAATTCACCCCTCCACTTT. Encoded protein: CASSPTRQAYNSPLHF.

The chain employs TRBV12-5 and TRBJ1-5; a possible D gene is TRBD1 (6 bases). The V end lost 0 bases, the J end lost 3 bases, and 21 bases lay between the germline ends. The germline gives CDR1 LGHNT, CDR2 FRNRAP. This CDR3 has 19 residues. The CDR3, as DNA: TGTGCTAGTGGTTTGGTACCTGGAAGTGGGGGCTTTTTCAATCAGCCCCAGCATTTT. It codes for CASGLVPGSGGFFNQPQHF.

The V gene is TRBV9, the J gene TRBJ1-4; D unresolved. The length of the CDR3 is 15 residues. From germline, CDR1 is SGDLS and CDR2 YYNGEE. Trimming stripped 0 bases from V and 6 bases from J, with 12 bases between. CDR3 in DNA: TGTGCCAGCAGCGTAGGAACCGCACGAGATGAAAAACTGTTTTTT. Protein: CASSVGTARDEKLFF. The whole variable domain, filled in from reference TRBV9 and TRBJ1-4, reads DSGVTQTPKHLITATGQRVTLRCSPRSGDLSVYWYQQSLDQGLQFLIQYYNGEERAKGNILERFSAQQFPDLHSELNLSSLELGDSALYFCASSVGTARDEKLFFGSGTQLSVL.

In nucleotides, the CDR3 is TGTGCCAGCAGCGACGGACAGGGGAACACTGAAGCTTTCTTT. This translates into CASSDGQGNTEAFF. This chain joins TRBV7-9 and TRBJ1-1, with 8 bases that match TRBD1. This CDR3 is built from 14 residues. Looked up from germline, CDR1 is SEHNR and CDR2 is FQNEAQ (reference sequence). Losses at the gene ends were 5 bases for V and 1 base for J; bases not matched to a gene: 3.

In its sample, this clone was seen a few times. The gene calls are TRBV7-2 and TRBJ2-5; tentatively, D is TRBD2 (6 bases). V lost 4 bases, J lost 4 bases, and 13 bases lay in between. Germline values: CDR1 SGHTA, CDR2 FQGNSA. CDR3 length: 14 residues. The CDR3 loop reads CASSSGGGVETQYF. The CDR3, as DNA: TGTGCCAGCAGCTCCGGGGGTGGGGTAGAGACCCAGTACTTC.

The chain is built from TRBV5-4 and TRBJ2-3; 15 bases match TRBD2. Germline CDR1 SGHNT, CDR2 YYREEE (reference sequence). CDR3 length: 18 amino acids. The V gene end was trimmed by 2 bases and the J gene end by 1 base; junction bases not matched to a gene: 5. CDR3 sequence: CASSLGTSGGRGTDTQYF. CDR3 coding DNA: TGTGCCAGCAGCTTAGGGACTAGCGGGGGGCGTGGCACAGATACGCAGTATTTT.

This CDR3 is CASSSTGGAPYEQYF. The CDR3 bases are TGTGCCAGCAGTTCAACAGGGGGCGCACCCTACGAGCAGTACTTC. The V and J genes are TRBV27 and TRBJ2-7; 9 bases agree with TRBD1. Germline V lookup: CDR1 MNHEY, CDR2 SMNVEV (reference sequence). The CDR3 is 15 amino acids. Trimming at V came to 4 bases and at J to 2 bases, leaving 6 bases not matched to a gene.

The CDR3 nucleotides are TGTGCCAGCTCACCAGGGTCTAGGAGGGAGACCCAGTACTTC. Its protein product is CASSPGSRRETQYF. The chain links TRBV18 to TRBJ2-5, with D maybe TRBD2 (5 bases). The CDR3 is made up of 14 amino acids. CDR1 is KGHSH, CDR2 LQKENI, per germline. V lost 2 bases and J 5 bases, leaving 12 bases between the germline ends.

The chain recombines TRBV5-3 with TRBJ1-5, with a tentative D call TRBD1 (6 bases). TRBV5-3 is treated as an ORF (open reading frame) with a function not yet certain. The CDR3 has 14 residues. The V and J ends lost 2 bases and 7 bases respectively, with 13 bases between them. CDR3 in amino acids: CARSFKGDWQPQHF. The CDR3, as DNA: TGTGCCAGAAGCTTTAAGGGGGATTGGCAGCCCCAGCATTTT.

CDR3 residues: CASSLIDNSPLHF. The CDR3 DNA reads TGTGCCAGCAGCTTAATAGATAATTCACCCCTCCACTTT. The gene calls are TRBV11-1 and TRBJ1-6; no reliable D call. V gave up 2 bases and J gave up 5 bases, with 4 bases separating them. Germline CDR1 SGHAT, CDR2 FQDESV (reference sequence). The CDR3 spans 13 residues.

V and J are TRBV4-1 and TRBJ1-1, with D perhaps matching TRBD1 (6 bases). Trimming stripped 6 bases from V and 1 base from J, with 15 bases between. Per the germline V gene, CDR1 is MGHRA and CDR2 is YSYEKL. This CDR3 has 15 residues. The CDR3 DNA reads as TGCGCCAGCAGTTTAGGGGGGGCAGGGAACACTGAAGCTTTCTTT. Residues: CASSLGGAGNTEAFF.

The rearrangement links TRBV6-1 to TRBJ1-1, with D unresolved. The germline gives CDR1 MNHNS, CDR2 SASEGT. The V end lost 4 bases, the J end lost 6 bases, and 15 bases lay between the germline ends. The CDR3 is 14 residues long. CDR3 amino acids: CASSVREFISEAFF. The CDR3 DNA is TGTGCCAGCAGTGTTCGGGAGTTCATTTCTGAAGCTTTCTTT.

V is TRBV5-4 and J is TRBJ2-1, with 10 bases fitting TRBD2. This CDR3 has 15 amino acids. Germline V gene lookup returns CDR1 SGHNT and CDR2 YYREEE (reference sequence). The junction had 5 bases not matched to a gene; V was cut back by 4 bases and J by 4 bases. CDR3 sequence reads: CASSNGLAVYNEQFF. The CDR3 DNA reads as TGTGCCAGCAGCAACGGACTAGCGGTATACAATGAGCAGTTCTTC. Full variable domain (remainder filled in from reference TRBV5-4 and TRBJ2-1): ETGVTQSPTHLIKTRGQQVTLRCSSQSGHNTVSWYQQALGQGPQFIFQYYREEENGRGNFPPRFSGLQFPNYSSELNVNALELDDSALYLCASSNGLAVYNEQFFGPGTRLTVL.

V is TRBV19 and J is TRBJ2-7; 13 bases are shared with TRBD2. The germline gives CDR1 LNHDA, CDR2 SQIVND (reference sequence). This CDR3 comprises 15 residues. The J segment lost 3 bases and the V segment lost 6 bases, leaving 5 bases of the junction unmatched. The CDR3 spells CASSPGTSGIYEQYF. The CDR3 DNA follows: TGTGCCAGTAGCCCCGGGACTAGCGGGATCTACGAGCAGTACTTC.

CDR3 region: CATSRRASQETQYF. CDR3 in DNA: TGTGCCACCAGCAGGAGGGCATCACAAGAGACCCAGTACTTC. The chain has TRBV15 and TRBJ2-5, with D possibly TRBD2 on 5 matching bases. The germline gives CDR1 LNHNV, CDR2 YYDKDF (reference sequence). CDR3 length: 14 amino acids. V gave up 3 bases and J gave up 2 bases, with 10 bases separating them.

The genes are TRBV28 and TRBJ2-7; 7 bases line up with TRBD2. With V trimmed by 7 bases and J by 0 bases, 9 bases remained unmatched. Germline assignment: CDR1 MDHEN and CDR2 SYDVKM. There are 15 residues in the CDR3. In DNA form, the CDR3 reads TGTGCCAGCACTTCAGGCGGGGGAGGCTCCTACGAGCAGTACTTC. This sequence encodes CASTSGGGGSYEQYF.

Here the CDR3 DNA reads TGTGCCAGCAGCTTAGGACTAGCAGCGAATGAGCAGTTCTTC. This gives the protein CASSLGLAANEQFF. The chain has TRBV7-2 and TRBJ2-1; 7 nucleotides agree with TRBD2. CDR1 is SGHTA and CDR2 is FQGNSA in the germline V gene. V lost 1 base to trimming and J lost 7 bases; unmatched junction nucleotides: 4. This CDR3 has 14 amino acids.

The chain carries TRBV27 and TRBJ2-1, with TRBD2 matching 9 bases. CDR3 length equals 14 residues. The germline CDR1 and CDR2 sequences are MNHEY and SMNVEV (reference sequence). The V gene end was trimmed by 6 bases and the J gene end by 5 bases; junction bases not matched to a gene: 5. The CDR3 coding sequence is TGTGCCAGCAGCGCTAGCGGGGTCAACAATGAGCAGTTCTTC. Translation: CASSASGVNNEQFF.

The V and J genes are TRBV20-1 and TRBJ1-1; D is ambiguous. CDR1 is DFQATT, CDR2 SNEGSKA, per germline (reference sequence). Trimming took 3 bases from V and 11 from J, leaving 13 bases between them. There are 11 residues in the CDR3. The CDR3 protein is CSASKELIAFF. CDR3 in DNA: TGCAGTGCTAGTAAGGAGTTGATTGCTTTCTTT.

The rearrangement joins TRBV6-6 to TRBJ2-7, with a possible D match to TRBD1 (6 bases). CDR1 and CDR2 (germline): MNHNY, SVGAGI (reference sequence). This CDR3 region has 13 residues. The V and J ends lost 2 bases and 6 bases respectively, with 11 bases between them. CDR3 bases: TGTGCCAGCAGTTACGTGACAGGAGGCGAGCAGTACTTC. Translation gives CASSYVTGGEQYF.

The V call is TRBV6-1, the J call TRBJ1-1, with a tentative D call TRBD1 (6 bases). Germline V gene lookup returns CDR1 MNHNS and CDR2 SASEGT. V was clipped by 8 bases and J by 8 bases, with 18 bases between them. This CDR3 has 13 amino acids. The CDR3 region has the DNA TGTGCCAGCCGAAACCCCGGGACAACAGAAGCTTTCTTT. This translates into CASRNPGTTEAFF.

This chain links TRBV2 with TRBJ2-3; 8 bases align to TRBD1. With V trimmed by 4 bases and J by 3 bases, 6 bases remained unmatched. The CDR3 runs to 15 residues. CDR1 is SNHLY and CDR2 is FYNNEI in the germline V gene. CDR3 sequence (DNA): TGTGCCAGCAGTGCTCAGGGGGCGAAGACAGATACGCAGTATTTT. Translating it yields CASSAQGAKTDTQYF. The whole variable domain, remainder taken from reference TRBV2 and TRBJ2-3, is EPEVTQTPSHQVTQMGQEVILRCVPISNHLYFYWYRQILGQKVEFLVSFYNNEISEKSEIFDDQFSVERPDGSNFTLKIRSTKLEDSAMYFCASSAQGAKTDTQYFGPGTRLTVL.

The rearrangement uses TRBV6-6 and TRBJ1-5; D call uncertain. Germline V gene sequence: CDR1 MNHNY, CDR2 SVGAGI (reference sequence). This CDR3 has 16 residues. Trimming removed 0 bases at V and 6 bases at J, with 15 bases between. The CDR3 DNA reads as TGTGCCAGCAGTTACTCAGCGGGTAGCGCTAGTCAGCCCCAGCATTTT. Its translation is CASSYSAGSASQPQHF.

This clone occurred once. The CDR3 reads CASSLDEGRETQYF. In nucleotides, the CDR3 is TGCGCCAGCAGCCTAGATGAGGGAAGGGAGACCCAGTACTTC. The chain is built from TRBV5-1 and TRBJ2-5, with a weak D call TRBD2 (5 bases). Germline values: CDR1 SGHRS, CDR2 YFSETQ. Trimming cost V 4 bases and J 5 bases, with 15 bases left between them. The CDR3 is made up of 14 amino acids.